This TCR beta chain was identified during a study of T cell changes during pregnancy in multiple sclerosis. The CDR3 length is 14 residues. Germline CDR1 reads ENHRY; CDR2 reads SYGVKD. With V trimmed by 2 bases and J by 1 base, 1 base remained unmatched. The table came from immunoSEQ multiplex PCR; TCRdb's copy has only in-frame clones and leaves some out. The repertoire holds tens of thousands of clones, with just under 95% as singletons. V usage is TRBV10-3 and J usage is TRBJ1-1; 7 nucleotides agree with TRBD1. This receptor was taken from a female donor with multiple sclerosis, enrolled in a pregnancy study. The sample consisted of CD8+ T cells from peripheral blood mononuclear cells, taken after pregnancy. CDR3 coding DNA: TGTGCCATCAGTGAGGACAGGGCGAACACTGAAGCTTTCTTT. This encodes CAISEDRANTEAFF.